The 16 T cell receptor beta chains below all came from one sample that was sequenced in a study of blood T cell repertoires in COVID-19 (dated by TCRdb to the early 2020s). Library preparation was by the immunoSEQ multiplex PCR assay. In TCRdb, the immuneACCESS table is reduced to in-frame sequences with V and J assigned. These tables do not hold every clone; where another copy was compared, an unresolved V gene accounts for under half, and the others remain unexplained. The sample contains some 130,000 clones, around 89% of them found a single time. The top ten clonotypes cover 4.3% of the sample. Sequencing was carried out using peripheral blood. The receptors stem from a man between 60 and 70 years old with COVID-19, enrolled during active disease.

The chain combines TRBV5-1 with TRBJ1-6; possible D gene TRBD1, 5 bases. This CDR3 has 16 amino acids. Germline loops: CDR1 SGHRS, CDR2 YFSETQ. V gave up 2 bases and J gave up 6 bases, with 15 bases separating them. The CDR3 region has the DNA TGCGCCAGCAGCTTTGGGACTCCGATCGGTAATTCACCCCTCCACTTT. Translating gives CASSFGTPIGNSPLHF.

The V and J genes are TRBV6-2 or TRBV6-3 and TRBJ2-6, with 9 nucleotides matching TRBD1. The length of the CDR3 is 19 residues. V trimming: 2 bases; J trimming: 1 base; junction bases outside the gene matches: 9. The germline gives CDR1 MNHEY, CDR2 SVGEGT. The CDR3 sequence: CASSYQTGTGSSGANVLTF. The CDR3 nucleotides are TGTGCCAGCAGTTACCAAACCGGGACAGGGTCATCTGGGGCCAACGTCCTGACTTTC.

This chain links TRBV28 with TRBJ1-2; 9 bases match TRBD1. The V gene end was trimmed by 10 bases and the J gene end by 7 bases; junction bases not matched to a gene: 10. This CDR3 region has 13 residues. CDR1 and CDR2 from the germline V gene are MDHEN and SYDVKM. Here the CDR3 DNA reads TGTGCCACCACCGGGACAGGGAATCTTGGCTACACCTTC. Encoded protein: CATTGTGNLGYTF.

V is TRBV7-2 and J is TRBJ2-3; 8 bases match TRBD2. The CDR3 sequence is 14 residues long. V dropped 3 bases and J dropped 6; count of bases not matched to a gene: 5. CDR1 and CDR2 (germline): SGHTA, FQGNSA. CDR3 nucleotide sequence: TGTGCCAGCAGCTTGCGGACTAGCTATGATACGCAGTATTTT. Its protein is CASSLRTSYDTQYF.

This rearrangement joins TRBV11-3 to TRBJ2-3; perhaps TRBD2 as D (6 bases). The CDR3 sequence is 13 residues long. Per germline, CDR1 SGHNT and CDR2 YENEEA. V lost 4 bases and J 6 bases, leaving 11 bases between the germline ends. As DNA, the CDR3 is TGTGCCAGCAGCTCCCTGGGGAGGGATACGCAGTATTTT. Its protein is CASSSLGRDTQYF.

This chain links TRBV7-9 with TRBJ1-1; a possible D gene is TRBD1 (5 bases). Trimming took 2 bases from V and 7 from J, leaving 11 bases between them. The germline gives CDR1 SEHNR, CDR2 FQNEAQ (reference sequence). The CDR3 has 13 amino acids. CDR3 loop: CASSLQGFGEAFF. CDR3 nucleotide sequence: TGTGCCAGCAGCTTACAGGGTTTTGGTGAAGCTTTCTTT.

V usage is TRBV14 and J usage is TRBJ2-5, with D possibly being TRBD2 (6 bases). Trimming cost V 0 bases and J 5 bases, with 7 bases left between them. In germline, CDR1 is SGHDN, CDR2 FVKESK. The CDR3 is 13 residues long. CDR3: CASSQDAGETQYF. The CDR3 bases are TGTGCCAGCAGCCAAGATGCGGGGGAGACCCAGTACTTC.

This chain uses TRBV2 with TRBJ1-5, with 7 positions matching TRBD1. V was pared by 5 bases and J by 0 bases, with 4 bases of the junction left unmatched. This CDR3 is built from 15 residues. The V gene's germline CDR1 is SNHLY and CDR2 FYNNEI. CDR3 nucleotide sequence: TGTGCCAGCAGTAAGGGACAGAATAGCAATCAGCCCCAGCATTTT. This sequence encodes CASSKGQNSNQPQHF.

The J gene is TRBJ1-6, the V gene TRBV10-2; D is unclear. Germline loops: CDR1 WSHSY, CDR2 SAAADI. The CDR3 length is 14 residues. V gave up 3 bases and J gave up 7 bases, with 10 bases separating them. Written as DNA, the CDR3 is TGCGCCAGCAGTGAAAGAACTGAGAATTCACCCCTCCACTTT. It specifies CASSERTENSPLHF.

The genes are TRBV18 and TRBJ1-1; 9 bases are a match to TRBD1. The trim removed 2 bases at V and 1 base at J, leaving 2 bases unmatched. This CDR3 is 15 amino acids long. Germline CDR1 KGHSH, CDR2 LQKENI. The CDR3 reads CASSPTDRGNTEAFF. CDR3 DNA sequence: TGTGCCAGCTCACCAACGGACAGGGGGAACACTGAAGCTTTCTTT.

The chain is built from TRBV4-3 and TRBJ2-3; the match to TRBD2 covers 10 bases. Germline V gives CDR1 LGHNA, CDR2 YSLEER. V dropped 5 bases and J dropped 1; count of bases not matched to a gene: 6. This CDR3 has 16 amino acids. As DNA, the CDR3 is TGCGCCAGCAGCAATCTAGCGGGGGAGGGCACAGATACGCAGTATTTT. Protein: CASSNLAGEGTDTQYF.

The chain uses TRBV27 and TRBJ2-1, with 9 positions matching TRBD2. The CDR3 contains 14 residues. J gave up 9 bases and V 5 bases, and 8 bases lay outside the gene matches. Germline CDR1 reads MNHEY; CDR2 reads SMNVEV (reference sequence). The CDR3 region is CASSQRGLAREQFF. CDR3 DNA: TGTGCCAGCAGTCAGCGGGGACTAGCTCGTGAGCAGTTCTTC.

The chain combines TRBV12-3 or TRBV12-4 with TRBJ1-5; TRBD1 agrees at 9 bases. The CDR3 contains 13 residues. The ends lost 5 bases at V and 7 bases at J; junction bases unmatched: 3. In DNA form, the CDR3 reads TGTGCCAGCAGTCTAACAGGGGGCCAGCCCCAGCATTTT. Translation: CASSLTGGQPQHF.

The chain combines TRBV5-1 with TRBJ2-1, with a possible D match to TRBD2 (5 bases). The CDR3 sequence is 15 residues long. Germline V lookup: CDR1 SGHRS, CDR2 YFSETQ. V was trimmed by 2 bases and J by 2 bases, leaving 11 bases between them. The CDR3 DNA sequence: TGCGCCAGCAGCTTTACCCCGGGAACCTACAATGAGCAGTTCTTC. Translating it yields CASSFTPGTYNEQFF.

This chain joins TRBV28 and TRBJ1-2; D is possibly TRBD1 (6 bases). Germline CDR1 is MDHEN and CDR2 is SYDVKM. The CDR3 runs 16 residues. The V end lost 6 bases, the J end lost 6 bases, and 23 bases lay between the germline ends. CDR3 nucleotide sequence: TGTGCCAGCAGCCCAATATCCGGGGGGCGACGGCATGGCTACACCTTC. It specifies CASSPISGGRRHGYTF.

The chain couples TRBV5-6 to TRBJ2-7; D perhaps matches TRBD1 (6 bases). The ends were cut back, 4 bases at V and 5 bases at J, with 16 bases in the middle. This CDR3 has 14 amino acids. Per the germline V gene, CDR1 is SGHDT and CDR2 is YYEEEE. The CDR3 nucleotides read TGTGCCAGCAGCCGAACAGGGATTCCCAACGAGCAGTACTTC. Residues: CASSRTGIPNEQYF.